This T cell receptor (beta chain) stems from a study of cytomegalovirus exposure and HLA in healthy donors. This clone was seen more than once but under ten times. The antigen remains unidentified. Trimming stripped 5 bases from V and 7 bases from J, with 14 bases between. Germline V gives CDR1 SGHTA, CDR2 FQGNSA. The CDR3 is 13 amino acids. Primers included in the PCR were 60 Vbeta and 13 Jbeta primers. TCRdb keeps only in-frame clones here, not all; method: immunoSEQ multiplex PCR. The table lists about 160,000 clones, nearly 80% of them singletons. Study results and caveats: HLA alleles showed associations with some 17,000 TCR beta sequences in a later analysis, at a 0.05 false discovery rate. CMV serostatus was the sole immune exposure information available. Analyzed later, most CMV-associated TCR beta chains appeared HLA-restricted.

The specimen was PBMCs. This sequence was found in a woman between 40 and 55 years old in good health and CMV-seronegative. J is TRBJ1-1 and V is TRBV7-2, with D unclear. The CDR3, as DNA: TGTGCCAGCAGCCAGCGCTCAGCCAGTGAAGCTTTCTTT. As protein: CASSQRSASEAFF.